The T cell receptor (beta chain) under discussion was sequenced for a study of T cells in Graves' hyperthyroidism and ophthalmopathy. The study's findings and limits: Model-based prediction identified ophthalmopathy a median around 6.5 months prior to its onset.

A word on this clonotype: Its cognate antigen is unknown.

Participants, patients aged 18 to 65, had newly diagnosed hyperthyroidism with a duration under 2 months. This CDR3 comprises 13 residues. Germline V gives CDR1 SQVTM, CDR2 ANQGSEA. Trimming took 6 bases from V and 0 from J; bases not matched to a gene: 5. RNA transcripts gave rise to amplified TCR beta CDR3 regions. Initially, a first-round RT-PCR of the TCR CDR3 employed the HTBI primer set. TCRdb processed the multiplex PCR reads anew with MiXCR; each CDR3 protein has one entry. The data contain a few hundred thousand distinct CDR3 sequences, 20% to 25% of them seen just once; the ten biggest clones take up around half.

The chain has TRBV29-1 and TRBJ2-7; 7 nucleotides match TRBD2. Sequencing was carried out using blood. The source is a woman aged 50 to 60 with Graves' hyperthyroidism. The chain's CDR3 is CSVPGGSSYEQYF. Written as DNA, the CDR3 is TGCAGCGTGCCCGGGGGGAGCTCCTACGAGCAGTACTTC.